Listed here are 18 T cell receptor beta chains from one sample, sequenced in a study of vaccination and CD4 T cells after COVID-19. No cognate antigen is known for these TCRs. The treatment denotes: roughly ten-day PBMC culture with coronavirus spike peptide pools or control peptides (ViraFEST assay). The Oncomine TCR Beta short-read assay sequenced DNA from cultured CD4+ T cells. TCRdb used MiXCR to reprocess the PCR reads, holding one entry per CDR3 protein. This table has approximately 12,000 distinct CDR3 sequences, 30% appearing once. Sequencing input: cultured CD4+ T cells from blood. Receptors were obtained from a human donor with COVID-19.

This clonotype was observed once. V usage is TRBV11-2 and J usage is TRBJ2-2, with 8 bases fitting TRBD1. Germline V gives CDR1 SGHAT, CDR2 FQNNGV. Losses at the gene ends were 2 bases for V and 4 bases for J; bases not matched to a gene: 6. This CDR3 comprises 16 residues. The CDR3 DNA reads TGTGCCAGCAGCTTAAGCCGGACAGGGCGCACCGGGGAGCTGTTTTTT. Protein product: CASSLSRTGRTGELFF.

This chain connects TRBV7-2 to TRBJ1-6; maybe TRBD1 (6 bases). This CDR3 is 17 amino acids long. The ends were cut back, 5 bases at V and 9 bases at J, with 23 bases in the middle. The germline gives CDR1 SGHTA, CDR2 FQGNSA. CDR3 nucleotides: TGTGCCAGCAGCCGTGAATGGACAGCGCGGGCTCGTTCACCCCTCCACTTT. Translation gives CASSREWTARARSPLHF.

The rearrangement uses TRBV6-1 and TRBJ1-2; 7 bases align to TRBD1. This CDR3 has 20 residues. The ends lost 0 bases at V and 1 base at J; junction bases unmatched: 17. CDR1 MNHNS and CDR2 SASEGT come from the germline V gene. CDR3: CASSEASTLIRTGVNYGYTF. The CDR3, as DNA: TGTGCCAGCAGTGAAGCCAGCACGCTTATCCGGACAGGAGTTAACTATGGCTACACCTTC.

V gene TRBV18 combines with J gene TRBJ2-1, with TRBD2 matching over 10 bases. CDR1 and CDR2 from the germline V gene are KGHSH and LQKENI. V lost 5 bases, J lost 8 bases, and 12 bases stayed unmatched. This CDR3 has 16 residues. In DNA form, the CDR3 reads TGTGCCAGCTCAAGAGCGGGGGGGCCCGGCCTTGATGAGCAGTTCTTC. Translation gives CASSRAGGPGLDEQFF.

This clonotype appeared a few times. V and J are TRBV27 and TRBJ2-1; D is undetermined. V lost 3 bases to trimming and J lost 6 bases, with 3 bases between them. The germline gives CDR1 MNHEY, CDR2 SMNVEV (reference sequence). The CDR3 is 11 amino acids. The CDR3, as DNA: TGTGCCAGCAGTTTCGCCAATGAGCAGTTCTTC. This codes for CASSFANEQFF.

This clonotype was seen more than once but under ten times. V gene TRBV14 combines with J gene TRBJ1-2; no firm D call. V was cut by 6 bases and J by 0 bases, with 17 bases left in between. The CDR3 is 16 residues long. Per the germline V gene, CDR1 is SGHDN and CDR2 is FVKESK. The DNA of the CDR3 is TGTGCCAGCAGAACGACCCGACCGGGAACTAACTATGGCTACACCTTC. Protein sequence: CASRTTRPGTNYGYTF.

This clonotype has just a few counts. The rearrangement uses TRBV6-1 and TRBJ1-2; unclear D gene. The CDR3 runs to 16 residues. Germline V gene lookup returns CDR1 MNHNS and CDR2 SASEGT. V was clipped by 6 bases and J by 4 bases, with 21 bases between them. The CDR3 reads CASSPPIPTFGYGYTF. The CDR3 coding sequence is TGTGCCAGCAGCCCCCCGATTCCCACGTTTGGCTATGGCTACACCTTC.

This sequence joins TRBV5-4 and TRBJ2-5; weak D call: TRBD2 (5 bases). Germline CDR1 is SGHNT and CDR2 is YYREEE (reference sequence). Trimming took 4 bases from V and 4 from J, leaving 14 bases between them. This CDR3 spans 14 amino acids. The DNA for the CDR3 is TGTGCCAGCAGCGAGGACTTGGCGCGAGAGACCCAGTACTTC. Its translation is CASSEDLARETQYF.

V usage is TRBV29-1 and J usage is TRBJ1-1, with a tentative D call TRBD1 (5 bases). This CDR3 spans 12 amino acids. In germline, CDR1 is SQVTM, CDR2 ANQGSEA. The ends were cut back, 7 bases at V and 10 bases at J, with 19 bases in the middle. Written as DNA, the CDR3 is TGCAGCGGGGCGCCAGGGACCGGGGGAGCTTTCTTT. Its translation is CSGAPGTGGAFF.

The sample holds a few counts of this clonotype. The V gene is TRBV15, the J gene TRBJ2-3; D remains ambiguous. CDR1 LNHNV and CDR2 YYDKDF come from the germline V gene (reference sequence). The CDR3 is made up of 15 amino acids. Trimming pared 0 bases from V and 0 bases from J, leaving 7 bases between. The CDR3: CATSRDPRSTDTQYF. The DNA of the CDR3 is TGTGCCACCAGCAGAGACCCCCGGAGCACAGATACGCAGTATTTT.

The CDR3 bases are TGCAGTGCTAGAAAAGAGACCCAGTACTTC. Protein product: CSARKETQYF. The chain uses TRBV20-1 and TRBJ2-5; D unclear. Trimming took off 2 bases at V and 3 bases at J, with 1 base between the two ends. CDR1 and CDR2 (germline): DFQATT, SNEGSKA (reference sequence). This CDR3 comprises 10 residues.

The sample holds a few counts of this clonotype. This chain uses TRBV7-2 with TRBJ2-5, with TRBD1 matching over 10 bases. Losses at the gene ends were 1 base for V and 5 bases for J; bases not matched to a gene: 10. Germline V lookup: CDR1 SGHTA, CDR2 FQGNSA. The CDR3 loop spans 17 amino acids. The CDR3 here is CASSLEATGGLGETQYF. For the CDR3, the DNA is TGTGCCAGCAGCTTAGAAGCGACAGGGGGCTTGGGGGAGACCCAGTACTTC. The complete variable domain, with remaining parts taken from reference TRBV7-2 and TRBJ2-5, reads GAGVSQSPSNKVTEKGKDVELRCDPISGHTALYWYRQSLGQGLEFLIYFQGNSAPDKSGLPSDRFSAERTGGSVSTLTIQRTQQEDSAVYLCASSLEATGGLGETQYFGPGTRLLVL.

The genes are TRBV18 and TRBJ1-3; possibly TRBD1 for D (6 bases). V lost 3 bases and J lost 4, with 13 bases in between. The CDR3 contains 15 residues. Germline assignment: CDR1 KGHSH and CDR2 LQKENI. The CDR3 spells CASSPIQGPGNTIYF. For the CDR3, the DNA is TGTGCCAGCTCACCGATCCAGGGGCCGGGAAACACCATATATTTT.

This CDR3 reads CSASRGGGNTDTQYF. The CDR3 nucleotides read TGCAGTGCCAGCCGGGGTGGGGGGAACACAGATACGCAGTATTTT. J is TRBJ2-3 and V is TRBV20-1, with D tentatively TRBD2 (6 bases). This CDR3 comprises 15 residues. V was clipped by 6 bases and J by 2 bases, with 18 bases between them. Germline V gene lookup returns CDR1 DFQATT and CDR2 SNEGSKA (reference sequence).

The chain is built from TRBV7-6 and TRBJ2-3; no clear D gene. With 3 bases removed from V and 5 bases from J, the gap between germline ends came to 24 bases. Germline V gene lookup returns CDR1 SGHVS and CDR2 FNYEAQ. CDR3 length: 18 residues. This CDR3 is CASSFFVVSGDNKDTQYF. DNA for the CDR3: TGTGCCAGCAGCTTCTTTGTCGTTTCTGGTGATAATAAAGATACGCAGTATTTT. Using reference TRBV7-6 and TRBJ2-3 for the parts outside the CDR3, the full variable domain is GAGVSQSPRYKVTKRGQDVALRCDPISGHVSLYWYRQALGQGPEFLTYFNYEAQQDKSGLPNDRFSAERPEGSISTLTIQRTEQRDSAMYRCASSFFVVSGDNKDTQYFGPGTRLTVL.

This clonotype is categorized as medium-sized (0.01 to 0.1%). V usage is TRBV19 and J usage is TRBJ2-7, with a possible D match to TRBD2 (6 bases). Germline V CDR1 and CDR2: LNHDA, SQIVND (reference sequence). There are 15 residues in the CDR3. Trimming left V 5 bases short and J 3 bases short, with 17 bases between. The CDR3 region has the DNA TGTGCCAGTAGTTATAGGAGGGTTCCCATCTACGAGCAGTACTTC. Its protein is CASSYRRVPIYEQYF.

The chain has TRBV12-3 or TRBV12-4 and TRBJ2-7; D not resolved. Trimming took 0 bases from V and 9 from J, leaving 12 bases between them. This CDR3 is built from 13 residues. The DNA of the CDR3 is TGTGCCAGCAGTTTAGCGGGTTTGGATGGGCAGTACTTC. Protein: CASSLAGLDGQYF.

Only a few counts were recorded for this clonotype. The chain links TRBV7-2 to TRBJ2-7; D assignment may be TRBD1 or TRBD2 (5 bases each). Germline loops: CDR1 SGHTA, CDR2 FQGNSA. The CDR3 is made up of 13 amino acids. V was clipped by 7 bases and J by 2 bases, with 12 bases between them. CDR3 sequence reads: CASTRSGPYEQYF. The DNA for the CDR3 is TGTGCCAGCACGAGGTCGGGGCCCTACGAGCAGTACTTC.